This T cell receptor (beta chain) was recorded in a study of cytotoxic CD8 clonotypes in ibrutinib-treated CLL (dated by TCRdb to about 2021). Broadly, across the study: In this cohort, approximately 15 patients were treatment-naive and approximately twelve were relapsed/refractory, while some 18 had unmutated IGHV. Partial responses were observed in around 25 patients and complete responses in 2; after a median follow-up of 68 months, remission was maintained in approximately 14 patients and progression was observed in approximately 12. Response samples were obtained after a median of 12 months of treatment, with a range of roughly 6 to 40 months. Samples averaged 255,043 productive templates and tens of thousands of productive rearrangements. Longitudinal samples were available for 26 of the 86 trial participants. Cryopreserved peripheral blood mononuclear cells were collected at three points: before therapy, at response, and at either sustained remission or disease progression. All remission and progressive disease samples were collected while patients were still receiving ibrutinib.

The CDR3 spans 14 residues, from the cysteine through the phenylalanine. The only DNA kept is the CDR3, 42 bases in frame from the first base. From a lookup of the germline V gene (reference sequence), CDR1 and CDR2 are SEHNR and FQNEAQ. Relative to germline, V is 11 bases shorter and J is 3 bases shorter, with 16 bases between their ends. Paper-wide results and their limitations: Sampling times were not matched between patients in sustained remission and patients whose disease was progressing, and lymph node repertoires were not examined. Public clonotypes were rare and either shrank or stayed stable during treatment, and the rise in clonality at ibrutinib response reflected expansion of private clonotypes. An increase in clonality was observed at ibrutinib response, with clonality remaining stable during sustained remission and falling back toward baseline at progression. Baseline clonality was found to be higher than that of age-matched healthy donors and was strongly correlated with circulating CD8+ T-cell counts.

About this clone: Its binding antigen is unknown. Base qualities are missing; no much larger clone stands one base away.

The goal of deep resolution MiSeq sequencing was a depth between 1 in 1 million and 1 in 200,000 T cells, and coverage averaged 10x per clonotype. TCR beta libraries were generated with the immunoSEQ hsTCRB Kit. For the original study's pipeline: Data were analyzed with ImmunoSEQ Data Assistant and ImmunoSEQ Analyzer, with V, D and J genes assigned per IMGT definitions. Clonality, which ranges from 0 to 1, was calculated by subtracting the normalized Shannon entropy of productive rearrangement frequencies from one. Public clonotype analysis was restricted to overrepresented clonotypes comprising at least 0.05% of each patient's repertoire. Approximately 12 age-matched healthy donor repertoires from immuneACCESS were used as controls for clonality. TCRdb carries this immuneACCESS record with in-frame sequences only. Its versions omit some clonotypes, under half of them owing to an unresolved V gene in the studies checked, with the rest unexplained. From that table come the V and J calls and clone size; the DNA was used to work out D and trimming. Here the sample has some 150,000 clones; about 80% occur a single time. Of the sample, 5.1% falls within the top ten clones.

The time point label corresponds to: around 2 years on ibrutinib. For TCR beta library preparation, 1.5 to 2 micrograms of genomic DNA were extracted from the cryopreserved PBMCs. Longitudinal blood samples from CLL patients on ibrutinib monotherapy were analyzed using high-throughput TCR beta sequencing. The patients were enrolled in a single-center, open-label phase 2 trial of ibrutinib monotherapy. The specimen comprised PBMCs, sampled after 24 months of ibrutinib treatment. The clonotype was recovered from a human donor with chronic lymphocytic leukemia. The chain is assembled from TRBV7-9 and TRBJ1-4, and the D gene may be TRBD1, 5 bases matching. CDR3 protein: CASRRVQANEKLFF. In nucleotide form, the sequence is TGTGCCTCCCGCAGGGTACAGGCTAATGAAAAACTGTTTTTT. Supplemented by the reference TRBV7-9 and TRBJ1-4 proteins around the CDR3, the complete variable domain is DTGVSQNPRHKITKRGQNVTFRCDPISEHNRLYWYRQTLGQGPEFLTYFQNEAQLEKSRLLSDRFSAERPKGSFSTLEIQRTEQGDSAMYLCASRRVQANEKLFFGSGTQLSVL.